This is a list of T cell receptor beta chains from one sample in a study of identical twins. From the 5' RACE reads, TCRdb called clonotypes with MiXCR, one entry per CDR3 protein. The top ten clones hold approximately 2% of a sample with more than 650,000 distinct CDR3 sequences, 6.1% of them seen once. The sequenced material came from naive T cells sorted from blood. The receptors were sampled from a man between 18 and 35 years old in good health. Both conserved end residues are part of each CDR3. The D gene is left open where the match is weak. The size entry is marked missing in some rows and otherwise reads once, few, many or a size class.

j_gene	d_gene	abundance	v_gene	CDR3nt	CDR3aa
TRBJ1-2	TRBD1	.	TRBV4-3	TGCGCCAGCAGCCGGACTCGAACAGGGGGCTATGGCTACACCTTC	CASSRTRTGGYGYTF
TRBJ2-1	.	many	TRBV24-1	TGTGCCGACCTACGGCACCCTAGTGGGGTCTCCTACAATGAGCAGTTCTTC	CADLRHPSGVSYNEQFF
TRBJ2-7	TRBD2	.	TRBV27	TGTGCCTCCTCACTTAAGCGGGAGTCTACCTACGAGCAGTACTTC	CASSLKRESTYEQYF
TRBJ1-1	.	.	TRBV6-2/TRBV6-3	TGTGCCAGCAGTTACTGGCAGGGAATTCTACTGAACACTGAAGCTTTCTTT	CASSYWQGILLNTEAFF
TRBJ2-7	.	few	TRBV5-6	TGTGCCAGCAGCTTGAAATGGGGCAACGGACACGAGCAGTACTTC	CASSLKWGNGHEQYF
TRBJ2-2	TRBD2	few	TRBV10-3	TGTGCCATCAGTGACCCCCTCGCGGGAGGGGAATTGACCGGGGAGCTGTTTTTT	CAISDPLAGGELTGELFF
TRBJ1-6	.	many	TRBV4-2	TGTGCCAGCAGCCAAGATATAGATTCACCCCTCCACTTT	CASSQDIDSPLHF
TRBJ1-2	.	many	TRBV7-2	TGTGCCAGCAGCTCCCAGATCGTGGGCGGCTACACCTTC	CASSSQIVGGYTF
TRBJ2-5	.	few	TRBV5-1	TGCGCCAGCAGCTGGCCCCGGCCCACCGGGTCCCGTCAAGAGACCCAGTACTTC	CASSWPRPTGSRQETQYF
TRBJ2-3	TRBD2	.	TRBV4-3	TGCGCCAGCAGCCAAGGTCCCAGCGGGAGGAGCACAGATACGCAGTATTTT	CASSQGPSGRSTDTQYF
TRBJ1-5	.	many	TRBV4-2	TGTGCCAGCAGCCAAGACGGAAGCCTGGGACCCCAGCCCCAGCATTTT	CASSQDGSLGPQPQHF
TRBJ2-3	TRBD2	.	TRBV5-5	TGTGCCAGCAGCACTACCCCGACTAGCGGGAGAAAAGATACGCAGTATTTT	CASSTTPTSGRKDTQYF
TRBJ1-3	.	many	TRBV29-1	TGCAGCGTTCAGATTACTGGAAACACCATATATTTT	CSVQITGNTIYF
TRBJ1-5	.	.	TRBV5-1	TGCGCCAGCAGCCTGGCGGGGACGGAGCCCCAGCATTTT	CASSLAGTEPQHF
TRBJ2-2	.	many	TRBV20-1	TGCAGTGCCAAACCGCTTGGGGTCGGGGAGCTGTTTTTT	CSAKPLGVGELFF
TRBJ2-5	.	many	TRBV20-1	TGCAGTGCCGAGGGGACCTGGACAGTGGGATCAGAGACCCAGTACTTC	CSAEGTWTVGSETQYF
TRBJ1-2	.	many	TRBV29-1	TGCAGCGTTGTTGTAGACCCCTATGGCTACACCTTC	CSVVVDPYGYTF
TRBJ2-2	TRBD2	.	TRBV5-1	TGCGCCAGCAGGCTAGCGGGAGATAGCACCGGGGAGCTGTTTTTT	CASRLAGDSTGELFF
TRBJ1-3	.	few	TRBV12-3/TRBV12-4	TGTGCCAGCAGATCATATTCCCGCCCGAGCTCTGGAAACACCATATATTTT	CASRSYSRPSSGNTIYF
TRBJ2-3	.	many	TRBV29-1	TGCAGCGTTGCCATTACGGATACGCAGTATTTT	CSVAITDTQYF
TRBJ1-1	.	few	TRBV30	TGTGCCTGGAGTAGACCGGGCTTGTCCACTGAAGCTTTCTTT	CAWSRPGLSTEAFF
TRBJ2-3	TRBD2	many	TRBV12-3/TRBV12-4	TGTGCCAGCAGTTTGGTAGTTAGCGGGAGCACAGATACGCAGTATTTT	CASSLVVSGSTDTQYF
TRBJ1-3	TRBD1	few	TRBV9	TGTGCCAGCAGCGAGCAGGGGGCGCTTGGAAACACCATATATTTT	CASSEQGALGNTIYF
TRBJ2-5	.	many	TRBV5-1	TGCGCCAGCAGCTTGGTGGGACCTCGGATGGAGACCCAGTACTTC	CASSLVGPRMETQYF
TRBJ1-1	TRBD1	few	TRBV7-3	TGTGCCAGCAGCTTCCTCAGGGGGGAAAACACTGAAGCTTTCTTT	CASSFLRGENTEAFF
TRBJ2-6	.	few	TRBV12-3/TRBV12-4	TGTGCCAGCAAAGCAGGTCCTCAGGGGGGGGCCAACGTCCTGACTTTC	CASKAGPQGGANVLTF
TRBJ2-5	.	few	TRBV7-7	TGTGCCAGCACGCAGGGGAACCAAGAGACCCAGTACTTC	CASTQGNQETQYF
TRBJ1-1	.	few	TRBV5-1	TGCGCCAGCAGCGGGGGAGGCGGGAACACTGAAGCTTTCTTT	CASSGGGGNTEAFF
TRBJ2-3	.	few	TRBV5-1	TGCGCCAGCAGCCCGGACCTCACAGATACGCAGTATTTT	CASSPDLTDTQYF
TRBJ2-5	TRBD2	many	TRBV29-1	TGCAGCGTTGACCCTAGCGGGAGCGGCCAGTACTTC	CSVDPSGSGQYF
TRBJ2-3	TRBD1	few	TRBV5-1	TGCGCCAGCAGCCCCCGACTGGACAGGGTCACAGATACGCAGTATTTT	CASSPRLDRVTDTQYF
TRBJ2-4	TRBD2	many	TRBV20-1	TGCAGTGCTAGGGGCACTAGCGGGAACATTCAGTACTTC	CSARGTSGNIQYF
TRBJ2-1	.	many	TRBV10-3	TGTGCCATCTCCCCTGGGGCGACCAATGAGCAGTTCTTC	CAISPGATNEQFF
TRBJ1-5	TRBD1	.	TRBV20-1	TGCAGTGCTATTAGGCAGGGGGCAGACCAGCCCCAGCATTTT	CSAIRQGADQPQHF
TRBJ2-7	.	many	TRBV20-1	TGCAGTGCTAGAGATCATCGGAATACCTACGAGCAGTACTTC	CSARDHRNTYEQYF
TRBJ1-1	.	many	TRBV12-3/TRBV12-4	TGTGCCAGCAGTTTTTCGGGCACTGAAGCTTTCTTT	CASSFSGTEAFF
TRBJ2-7	TRBD1	.	TRBV2	TGTGCCAGCAGTGAAAGGACAGGGGTGCTTTACGAGCAGTACTTC	CASSERTGVLYEQYF
TRBJ1-1	.	many	TRBV20-1	TGCAGTGCTAGAGTCAGGGAAGCTTTCTTT	CSARVREAFF
TRBJ2-1	.	many	TRBV7-2	TGTGCCAGCAGCTTAGAGGACGACTACAATGAGCAGTTCTTC	CASSLEDDYNEQFF
TRBJ2-3	TRBD2	many	TRBV10-2	TGCGCCAGCAGTCTGTCTAGCGGAGGGACGGATACGCAGTATTTT	CASSLSSGGTDTQYF
TRBJ1-2	.	many	TRBV20-1	TGCAGTGCTAGAGGGGGGGGAAACTATGGCTACACCTTC	CSARGGGNYGYTF